Following are 24 T cell receptor beta chains from one sample sequenced in a study of a mutant IDH1 vaccine in newly diagnosed glioma. The method was immunoSEQ multiplex PCR; TCRdb's version includes in-frame clones alone and lacks a portion of them. The top ten clones hold 0.5% to 0.65% of a sample with 110,000 or so clones, almost 90% of them seen once. The time point here: week 11, during vaccination. What each vaccine dose contained was 300 ug of mutant IDH1 20-mer peptide, accompanied by topical imiquimod. Their cognate antigens are unknown. Specimen: PBMCs, collected from a glioma patient whose treatment included an IDH1 peptide vaccine. The receptors originated from a woman aged 45-65 years with glioma.

V and J are TRBV28 and TRBJ2-5; the match to TRBD2 covers 8 bases. In germline, CDR1 is MDHEN, CDR2 SYDVKM. Trimming cost V 7 bases and J 2 bases; bases outside gene matches: 6. This CDR3 is 14 amino acids long. CDR3 sequence reads: CASTGGGPQETQYF. Written as DNA, the CDR3 is TGTGCCAGCACGGGAGGGGGGCCACAAGAGACCCAGTACTTC.

CDR3 sequence reads: CASSVALAGDSTDTQYF. The CDR3 region has the DNA TGTGCCAGCAGCGTAGCACTAGCGGGAGATAGCACAGATACGCAGTATTTT. V gene TRBV9 combines with J gene TRBJ2-3, with TRBD2 matching over 11 bases. The CDR3 is 17 amino acids. Germline CDR1 SGDLS, CDR2 YYNGEE. Trimming at V came to 0 bases and at J to 0 bases, leaving 3 bases not matched to a gene.

The chain carries TRBV7-3 and TRBJ2-5; a weak D match, TRBD1 (6 bases). The V end was cut by 2 bases, the J end by 5 bases, with 9 bases between. The CDR3 is 13 amino acids. Germline assignment: CDR1 SGHTA and CDR2 FQGTGA. CDR3 sequence reads: CASSLAGDETQYF. The CDR3 bases are TGTGCCAGCAGCTTAGCAGGGGACGAGACCCAGTACTTC.

The chain is built from TRBV19 and TRBJ1-5; a possible D gene is TRBD1 (5 bases). The V and J ends lost 2 bases and 0 bases respectively, with 14 bases between them. The CDR3 is made up of 17 amino acids. Germline CDR1 LNHDA, CDR2 SQIVND (reference sequence). CDR3 loop: CASSIRGVGGSNQPQHF. In DNA, the CDR3 is TGTGCCAGTAGTATACGGGGGGTTGGGGGTAGCAATCAGCCCCAGCATTTT. The whole variable domain, remainder taken from reference TRBV19 and TRBJ1-5, is DGGITQSPKYLFRKEGQNVTLSCEQNLNHDAMYWYRQDPGQGLRLIYYSQIVNDFQKGDIAEGYSVSREKKESFPLTVTSAQKNPTAFYLCASSIRGVGGSNQPQHFGDGTRLSIL.

The genes are TRBV4-2 and TRBJ2-7; 7 bases are shared with TRBD2. This CDR3 is built from 14 residues. The V and J ends lost 0 bases and 2 bases, in that order; junction bases with no gene match: 1. Germline CDR1 reads LGHNA; CDR2 reads YNFKEQ. As DNA, the CDR3 is TGTGCCAGCAGCCAAGATCTAGCGGCCTACGAGCAGTACTTC. Protein product: CASSQDLAAYEQYF.

This clone was found once. V gene TRBV4-1 combines with J gene TRBJ1-2; D gene uncertain. This CDR3 has 15 amino acids. Germline CDR1 and CDR2: MGHRA and YSYEKL. The V and J ends lost 1 base and 0 bases respectively, with 9 bases between them. This chain's CDR3 is CASSQGAWSNYGYTF. CDR3 DNA sequence: TGCGCCAGCAGCCAAGGCGCTTGGTCTAACTATGGCTACACCTTC.

The chain links TRBV28 to TRBJ1-1; 8 nucleotides align to TRBD1. Germline V gene sequence: CDR1 MDHEN, CDR2 SYDVKM. The CDR3 runs 16 residues. V dropped 5 bases and J dropped 0; count of bases not matched to a gene: 8. CDR3 coding DNA: TGTGCCAGCAGTCCTGCAGGGGGCTCGGTGAACACTGAAGCTTTCTTT. The encoded protein is CASSPAGGSVNTEAFF.

The gene calls are TRBV5-5 and TRBJ1-5; D ambiguous. Per the germline V gene, CDR1 is SGHKS and CDR2 is YYEKEE (reference sequence). This CDR3 has 15 amino acids. V shed 3 bases and J shed 5 bases, with 15 bases lying between them. CDR3 region: CASSSTGRADQPQHF. CDR3 DNA sequence: TGTGCCAGCAGCTCGACTGGACGGGCGGATCAGCCCCAGCATTTT. Variable domain in full (rest from reference TRBV5-5 and TRBJ1-5): DAGVTQSPTHLIKTRGQQVTLRCSPISGHKSVSWYQQVLGQGPQFIFQYYEKEERGRGNFPDRFSARQFPNYSSELNVNALLLGDSALYLCASSSTGRADQPQHFGDGTRLSIL.

The chain combines TRBV25-1 with TRBJ2-1; D gene ambiguous. The germline V and J ends were trimmed by 8 bases and 12 bases, with 11 bases remaining between them. Per the germline V gene, CDR1 is MGHDK and CDR2 is SYGVNS. The length of the CDR3 is 10 residues. The DNA for the CDR3 is TGTGCCAGCTACGCAAAAGTGCAGTTCTTC. Protein sequence: CASYAKVQFF.

The genes are TRBV10-3 and TRBJ1-6; 7 nucleotides line up with TRBD1. The V gene end was trimmed by 3 bases and the J gene end by 7 bases; junction bases not matched to a gene: 3. The CDR3 length is 14 residues. Germline V gives CDR1 ENHRY, CDR2 SYGVKD. CDR3 amino acids: CAISEQQGNSPLHF. Written as DNA, the CDR3 is TGTGCCATCAGTGAACAACAGGGGAATTCACCCCTCCACTTT.

The chain links TRBV7-3 to TRBJ2-3; D may be TRBD1 (5 bases). The germline gives CDR1 SGHTA, CDR2 FQGTGA. This CDR3 comprises 16 residues. Trimming shortened V by 6 bases and J by 2 bases, and 18 bases separated the two germline ends. CDR3 bases: TGTGCCAGCAGGCTGAGTGGGGCCTGCTTCACAGATACGCAGTATTTT. Amino acid sequence: CASRLSGACFTDTQYF.

This chain links TRBV7-9 with TRBJ1-1, with D possibly TRBD1 on 5 matching bases. The CDR3 runs to 13 residues. V was cut by 5 bases and J by 8 bases, with 15 bases left in between. Germline V lookup: CDR1 SEHNR, CDR2 FQNEAQ (reference sequence). CDR3 bases: TGTGCCAGCAGCCTCTCCCCTGGGGGGGAAGCTTTCTTT. This sequence encodes CASSLSPGGEAFF.

DNA of the CDR3: TGTGCCAGCAGTCTTCCCGGTCACGAGCAGTACTTC. Amino acid sequence: CASSLPGHEQYF. The genes are TRBV28 and TRBJ2-7; D gene unclear. Trimming removed 5 bases from V and 5 bases from J, with 10 bases in between. CDR1 and CDR2 (germline): MDHEN, SYDVKM. The CDR3 length is 12 residues.

Written as DNA, the CDR3 is TGTGCCAGTAGTGTTCGGGTCCCCGAGGATGAGCAGTTCTTC. Translation gives CASSVRVPEDEQFF. The chain couples TRBV19 to TRBJ2-1, with D unclear. The ends were cut back, 5 bases at V and 8 bases at J, with 16 bases in the middle. The CDR3 length is 14 residues. Looked up from germline, CDR1 is LNHDA and CDR2 is SQIVND (reference sequence).

Only a few counts were recorded for this clone. This chain links TRBV19 with TRBJ2-7, with TRBD2 as a possible D gene (6 bases). Trimming cost V 4 bases and J 3 bases, with 16 bases left between them. Germline V CDR1 and CDR2: LNHDA, SQIVND (reference sequence). This CDR3 is 15 amino acids long. The CDR3 reads CASSTFKTSNYEQYF. The CDR3 DNA follows: TGTGCCAGTAGTACCTTCAAGACTAGTAACTACGAGCAGTACTTC.

This clone appeared a single time. The chain uses TRBV7-3 and TRBJ2-2, with TRBD1 as a possible D gene (6 bases). CDR1 SGHTA and CDR2 FQGTGA come from the germline V gene. The V gene lost 6 bases and the J gene lost 0 bases, with 8 bases spanning the gap. This CDR3 comprises 14 residues. This chain's CDR3 is CASSQGSNTGELFF. CDR3 nucleotides: TGTGCCAGCAGTCAGGGGTCGAACACCGGGGAGCTGTTTTTT.

The V and J genes are TRBV6-6 and TRBJ2-7, with D possibly being TRBD2 (6 bases). The length of the CDR3 is 16 residues. V was cut by 0 bases and J by 1 base, with 13 bases left in between. CDR1 is MNHNY and CDR2 is SVGAGI in the germline V gene (reference sequence). As DNA, the CDR3 is TGTGCCAGCAGTTACTCGGCTCGGGACTTATCCTACGAGCAGTACTTC. It yields the protein CASSYSARDLSYEQYF.

The gene calls are TRBV19 and TRBJ1-1; 11 bases are shared with TRBD1. Per germline, CDR1 LNHDA and CDR2 SQIVND (reference sequence). V lost 7 bases to trimming and J lost 1 base; unmatched junction nucleotides: 5. This CDR3 spans 15 amino acids. The CDR3 nucleotides are TGTGCCAGTACCACGGGACAGGGGGGGAACACTGAAGCTTTCTTT. It yields the protein CASTTGQGGNTEAFF.

V gene TRBV6-6 combines with J gene TRBJ2-7; D might be TRBD1 (5 bases). In germline, CDR1 is MNHNY, CDR2 SVGAGI (reference sequence). Trimming removed 5 bases from V and 1 base from J, with 12 bases in between. The CDR3 runs 14 residues. CDR3: CASSGPDTSYEQYF. CDR3 nucleotide sequence: TGTGCCAGCAGTGGTCCGGACACATCCTACGAGCAGTACTTC.

The chain links TRBV28 to TRBJ2-4, with no clear D. Trimming removed 4 bases from V and 7 bases from J, with 11 bases in between. CDR3 length equals 13 residues. CDR1 and CDR2 from the germline V gene are MDHEN and SYDVKM. CDR3 bases: TGTGCCAGCAGTTCCGTAAACGGGAACATTCAGTACTTC. Residues: CASSSVNGNIQYF.

The chain uses TRBV27 and TRBJ1-1; 8 bases are a match to TRBD1. V dropped 3 bases and J dropped 5; count of bases not matched to a gene: 8. The CDR3 consists of 15 residues. The germline V gene encodes CDR1 MNHEY and CDR2 SMNVEV (reference sequence). The CDR3 DNA is TGTGCCAGCAGTTTTGGTCCAGGGGGCGGGACTGAAGCTTTCTTT. It is translated as CASSFGPGGGTEAFF.

The chain combines TRBV11-2 with TRBJ2-1; D tentatively reads TRBD1 or TRBD2 (5 bases each). Germline V CDR1 and CDR2: SGHAT, FQNNGV. The V end was cut by 0 bases, the J end by 4 bases, with 13 bases between. This CDR3 contains 16 residues. The CDR3 bases are TGTGCCAGCAGCTTAGAACGAGGGGCGCGATACAATGAGCAGTTCTTC. Translation gives CASSLERGARYNEQFF. The complete variable domain, with remaining parts taken from reference TRBV11-2 and TRBJ2-1, reads EAGVAQSPRYKIIEKRQSVAFWCNPISGHATLYWYQQILGQGPKLLIQFQNNGVVDDSQLPKDRFSAERLKGVDSTLKIQPAKLEDSAVYLCASSLERGARYNEQFFGPGTRLTVL.

The chain uses TRBV27 and TRBJ2-3; D is uncertain. CDR3 length: 15 residues. The V gene's germline CDR1 is MNHEY and CDR2 SMNVEV (reference sequence). Trimming pared 5 bases from V and 6 bases from J, leaving 18 bases between. The CDR3 nucleotides are TGTGCCAGCAGTGTCAGACCAGGCCGGGCGGATACGCAGTATTTT. Translated, it gives CASSVRPGRADTQYF.

J is TRBJ1-2 and V is TRBV7-3, with D possibly TRBD1 on 5 matching bases. Germline values: CDR1 SGHTA, CDR2 FQGTGA. The CDR3 contains 14 residues. The V gene lost 5 bases and the J gene lost 2 bases, with 12 bases spanning the gap. DNA for the CDR3: TGTGCCAGCAGCGAGGGACGGGGGAACTATGGCTACACCTTC. Encoded protein: CASSEGRGNYGYTF.